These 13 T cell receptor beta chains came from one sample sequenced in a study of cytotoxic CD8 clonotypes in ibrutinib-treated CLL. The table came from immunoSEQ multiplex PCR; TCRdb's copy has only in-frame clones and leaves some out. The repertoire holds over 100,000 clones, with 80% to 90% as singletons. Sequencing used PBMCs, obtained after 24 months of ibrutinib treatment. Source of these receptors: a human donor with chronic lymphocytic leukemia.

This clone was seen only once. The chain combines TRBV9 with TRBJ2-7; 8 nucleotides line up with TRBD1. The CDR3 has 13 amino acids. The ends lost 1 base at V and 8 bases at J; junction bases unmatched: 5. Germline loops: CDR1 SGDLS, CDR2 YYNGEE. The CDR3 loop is CASSVTGGNQQYF. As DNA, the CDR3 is TGTGCCAGCAGCGTAACAGGGGGTAACCAGCAGTACTTC.

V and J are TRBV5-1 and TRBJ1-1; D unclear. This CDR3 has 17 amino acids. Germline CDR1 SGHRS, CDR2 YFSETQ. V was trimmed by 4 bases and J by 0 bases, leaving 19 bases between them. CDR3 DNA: TGCGCCAGCAGCCGTCAGAACGTTATGTCCATGAACACTGAAGCTTTCTTT. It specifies CASSRQNVMSMNTEAFF. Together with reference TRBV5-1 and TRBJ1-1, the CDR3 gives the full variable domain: KAGVTQTPRYLIKTRGQQVTLSCSPISGHRSVSWYQQTPGQGLQFLFEYFSETQRNKGNFPGRFSGRQFSNSRSEMNVSTLELGDSALYLCASSRQNVMSMNTEAFFGQGTRLTVV.

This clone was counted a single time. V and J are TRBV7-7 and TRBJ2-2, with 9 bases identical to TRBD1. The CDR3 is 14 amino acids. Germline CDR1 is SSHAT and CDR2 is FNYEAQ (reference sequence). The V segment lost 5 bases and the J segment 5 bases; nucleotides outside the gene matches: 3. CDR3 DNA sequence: TGTGCCAGCAGCGGTGACAGGGGGACCGGGGAGCTGTTTTTT. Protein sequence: CASSGDRGTGELFF.

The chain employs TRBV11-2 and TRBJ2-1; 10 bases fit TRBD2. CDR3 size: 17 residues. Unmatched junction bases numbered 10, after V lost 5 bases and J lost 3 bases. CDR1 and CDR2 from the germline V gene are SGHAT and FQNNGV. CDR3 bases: TGTGCCAGCAGCCGCCGAGTTGGACTAGCGGACTACAATGAGCAGTTCTTC. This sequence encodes CASSRRVGLADYNEQFF.

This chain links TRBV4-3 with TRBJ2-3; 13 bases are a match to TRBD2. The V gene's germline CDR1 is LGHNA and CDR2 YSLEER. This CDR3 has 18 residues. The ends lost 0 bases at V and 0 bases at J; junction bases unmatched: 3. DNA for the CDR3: TGCGCCAGCAGCCAAGAACTAGCGGGGGGGGCTAGCACAGATACGCAGTATTTT. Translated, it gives CASSQELAGGASTDTQYF.

The CDR3 sequence: CASSLIGQGGRNQPQHF. CDR3 coding DNA: TGTGCCAGCAGTTTAATTGGACAGGGGGGTCGCAATCAGCCCCAGCATTTT. This rearrangement joins TRBV28 to TRBJ1-5, with TRBD1 matching over 10 bases. Germline V gene lookup returns CDR1 MDHEN and CDR2 SYDVKM. The CDR3 is made up of 17 amino acids. The V gene end was trimmed by 2 bases and the J gene end by 2 bases; junction bases not matched to a gene: 6.

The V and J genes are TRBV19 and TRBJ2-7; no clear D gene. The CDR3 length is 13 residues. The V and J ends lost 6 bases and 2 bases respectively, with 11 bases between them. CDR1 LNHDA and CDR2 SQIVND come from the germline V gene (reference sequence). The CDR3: CASRPRQTYEQYF. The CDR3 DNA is TGTGCCAGTAGACCCCGGCAGACCTACGAGCAGTACTTC.

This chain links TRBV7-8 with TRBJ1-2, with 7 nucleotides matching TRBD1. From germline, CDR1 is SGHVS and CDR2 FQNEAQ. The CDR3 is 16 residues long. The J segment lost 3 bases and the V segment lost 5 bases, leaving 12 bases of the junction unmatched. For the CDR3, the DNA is TGTGCCAGCAGCGCACTCAGGGGGTCTATAGACTATGGCTACACCTTC. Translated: CASSALRGSIDYGYTF.

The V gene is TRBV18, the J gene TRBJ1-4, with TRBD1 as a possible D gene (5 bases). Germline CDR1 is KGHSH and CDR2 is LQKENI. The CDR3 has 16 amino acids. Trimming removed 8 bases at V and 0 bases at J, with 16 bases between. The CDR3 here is CASTQEGPATNEKLFF. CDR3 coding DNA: TGTGCCAGCACCCAGGAGGGACCTGCAACTAATGAAAAACTGTTTTTT.

The CDR3 here is CSALLDTEAFF. In DNA, the CDR3 is TGCAGTGCTCTCCTCGACACTGAAGCTTTCTTT. This chain links TRBV20-1 with TRBJ1-1; D is unresolved. V was shortened by 5 bases and J by 3 bases, with 7 bases between the two germline ends. This CDR3 contains 11 residues. CDR1 is DFQATT and CDR2 is SNEGSKA in the germline V gene (reference sequence).

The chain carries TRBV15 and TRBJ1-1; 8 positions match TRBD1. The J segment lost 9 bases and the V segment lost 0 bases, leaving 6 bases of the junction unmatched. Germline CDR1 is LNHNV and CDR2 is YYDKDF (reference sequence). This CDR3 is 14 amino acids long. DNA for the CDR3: TGTGCCACCAGCAGAGATCACAGGGGGAGCCAAGCTTTCTTT. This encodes CATSRDHRGSQAFF.

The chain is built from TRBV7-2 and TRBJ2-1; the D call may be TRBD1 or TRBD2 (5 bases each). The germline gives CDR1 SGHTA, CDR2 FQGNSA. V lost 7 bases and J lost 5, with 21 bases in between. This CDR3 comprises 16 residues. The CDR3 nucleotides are TGTGCCAGCACTCCCCCAAGGGGTGGGGGAAACAATGAGCAGTTCTTC. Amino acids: CASTPPRGGGNNEQFF.

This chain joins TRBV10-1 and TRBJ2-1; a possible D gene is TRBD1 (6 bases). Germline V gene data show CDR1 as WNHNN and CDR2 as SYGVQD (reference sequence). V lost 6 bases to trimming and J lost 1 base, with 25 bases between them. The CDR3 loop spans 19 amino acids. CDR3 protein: CASRTFQKGELSSYNEQFF. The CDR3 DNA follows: TGCGCCAGCAGAACTTTCCAAAAGGGGGAGTTATCGTCCTACAATGAGCAGTTCTTC.